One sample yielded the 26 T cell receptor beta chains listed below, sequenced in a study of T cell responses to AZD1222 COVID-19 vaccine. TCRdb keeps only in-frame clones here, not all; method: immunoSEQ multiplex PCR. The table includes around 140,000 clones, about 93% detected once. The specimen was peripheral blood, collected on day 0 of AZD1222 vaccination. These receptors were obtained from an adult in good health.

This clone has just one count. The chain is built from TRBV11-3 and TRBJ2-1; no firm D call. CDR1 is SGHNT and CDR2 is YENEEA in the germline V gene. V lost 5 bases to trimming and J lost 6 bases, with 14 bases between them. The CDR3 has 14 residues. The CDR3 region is CASSPGQASNEQFF. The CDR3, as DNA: TGTGCCAGCAGCCCCGGGCAGGCCTCCAATGAGCAGTTCTTC.

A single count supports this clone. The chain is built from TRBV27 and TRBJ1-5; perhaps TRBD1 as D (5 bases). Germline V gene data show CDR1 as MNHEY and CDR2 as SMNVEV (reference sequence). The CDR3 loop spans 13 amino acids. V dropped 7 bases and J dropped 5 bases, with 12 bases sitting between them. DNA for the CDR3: TGTGCCAGCAACCCTGGGGGGGATCAGCCCCAGCATTTT. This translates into CASNPGGDQPQHF.

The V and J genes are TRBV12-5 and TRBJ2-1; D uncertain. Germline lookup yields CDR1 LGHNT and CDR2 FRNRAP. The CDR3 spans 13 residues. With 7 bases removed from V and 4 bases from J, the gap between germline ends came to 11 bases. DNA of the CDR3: TGTGCTAGTGCCCCGACGCAGTACAATGAGCAGTTCTTC. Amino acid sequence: CASAPTQYNEQFF.

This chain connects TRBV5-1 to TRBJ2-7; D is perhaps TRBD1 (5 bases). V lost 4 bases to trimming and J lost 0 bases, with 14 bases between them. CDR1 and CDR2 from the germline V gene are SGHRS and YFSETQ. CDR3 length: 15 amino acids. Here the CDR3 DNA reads TGCGCCAGCAGCCTCCACCCGGACAACTCCTACGAGCAGTACTTC. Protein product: CASSLHPDNSYEQYF. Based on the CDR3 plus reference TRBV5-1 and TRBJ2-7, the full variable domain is KAGVTQTPRYLIKTRGQQVTLSCSPISGHRSVSWYQQTPGQGLQFLFEYFSETQRNKGNFPGRFSGRQFSNSRSEMNVSTLELGDSALYLCASSLHPDNSYEQYFGPGTRLTVT.

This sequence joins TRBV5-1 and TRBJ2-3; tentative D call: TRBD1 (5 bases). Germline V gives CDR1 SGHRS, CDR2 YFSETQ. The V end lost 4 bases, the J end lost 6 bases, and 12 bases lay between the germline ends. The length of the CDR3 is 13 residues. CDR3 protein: CASSLRARDTQYF. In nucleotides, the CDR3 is TGCGCCAGCAGCCTCAGGGCTAGGGATACGCAGTATTTT.

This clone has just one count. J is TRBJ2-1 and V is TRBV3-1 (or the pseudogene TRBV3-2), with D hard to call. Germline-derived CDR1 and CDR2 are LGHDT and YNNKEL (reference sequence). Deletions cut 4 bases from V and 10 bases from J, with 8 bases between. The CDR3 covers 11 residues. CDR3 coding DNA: TGTGCCAGCAGCCTTAACTGGGAGCAGTTCTTC. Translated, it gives CASSLNWEQFF.

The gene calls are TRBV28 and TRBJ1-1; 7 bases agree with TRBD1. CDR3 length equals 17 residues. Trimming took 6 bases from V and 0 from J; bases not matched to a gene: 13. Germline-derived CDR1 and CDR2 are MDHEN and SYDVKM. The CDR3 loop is CASSLSGGVTMNTEAFF. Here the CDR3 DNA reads TGTGCCAGCAGCCTCTCAGGGGGAGTCACCATGAACACTGAAGCTTTCTTT.

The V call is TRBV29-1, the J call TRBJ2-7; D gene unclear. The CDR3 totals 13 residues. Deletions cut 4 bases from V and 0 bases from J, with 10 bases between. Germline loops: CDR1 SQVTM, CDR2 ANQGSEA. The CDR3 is CSVVYPFSYEQYF. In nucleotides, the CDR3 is TGCAGCGTTGTTTACCCCTTCTCCTACGAGCAGTACTTC.

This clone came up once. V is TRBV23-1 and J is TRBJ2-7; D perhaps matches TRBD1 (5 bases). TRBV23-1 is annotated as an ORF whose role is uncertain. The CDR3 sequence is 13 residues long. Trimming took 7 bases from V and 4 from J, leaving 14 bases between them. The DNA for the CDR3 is TGCGCCAGCACCCCGACAGTAAGGTACGAGCAGTACTTC. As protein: CASTPTVRYEQYF.

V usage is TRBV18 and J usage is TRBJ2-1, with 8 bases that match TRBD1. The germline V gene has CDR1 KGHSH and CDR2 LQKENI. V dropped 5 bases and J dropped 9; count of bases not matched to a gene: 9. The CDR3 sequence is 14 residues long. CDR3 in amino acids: CASSSGQGWGEQFF. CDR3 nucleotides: TGTGCCAGCTCATCCGGACAGGGTTGGGGTGAGCAGTTCTTC.

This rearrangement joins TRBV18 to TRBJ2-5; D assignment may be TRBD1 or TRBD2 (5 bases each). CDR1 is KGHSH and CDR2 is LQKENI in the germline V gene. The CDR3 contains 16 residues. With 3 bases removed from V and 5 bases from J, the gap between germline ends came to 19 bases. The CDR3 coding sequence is TGTGCCAGCTCACCCCCCGGGACGGCGGTAAGGGAGACCCAGTACTTC. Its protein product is CASSPPGTAVRETQYF.

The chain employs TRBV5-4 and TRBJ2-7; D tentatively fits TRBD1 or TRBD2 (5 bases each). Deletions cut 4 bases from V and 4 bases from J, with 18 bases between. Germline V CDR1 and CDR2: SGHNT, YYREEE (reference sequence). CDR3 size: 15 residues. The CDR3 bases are TGTGCCAGCAGCCATCCAGGGACGGCGGTTTACGAGCAGTACTTC. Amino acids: CASSHPGTAVYEQYF.

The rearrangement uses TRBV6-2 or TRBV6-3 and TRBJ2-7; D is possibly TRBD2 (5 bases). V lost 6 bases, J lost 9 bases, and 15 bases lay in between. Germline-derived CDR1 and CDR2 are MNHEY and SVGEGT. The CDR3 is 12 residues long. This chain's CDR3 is CASSHDTAGQYF. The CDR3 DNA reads TGTGCCAGCAGCCATGACACCGCGGGGCAGTACTTC.

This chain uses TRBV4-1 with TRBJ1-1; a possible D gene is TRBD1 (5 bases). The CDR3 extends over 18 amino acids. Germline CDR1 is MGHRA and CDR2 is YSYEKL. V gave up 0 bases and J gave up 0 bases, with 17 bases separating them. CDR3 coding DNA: TGCGCCAGCAGCCAAGATCCAGGGATATCTAGGATGAACACTGAAGCTTTCTTT. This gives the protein CASSQDPGISRMNTEAFF.

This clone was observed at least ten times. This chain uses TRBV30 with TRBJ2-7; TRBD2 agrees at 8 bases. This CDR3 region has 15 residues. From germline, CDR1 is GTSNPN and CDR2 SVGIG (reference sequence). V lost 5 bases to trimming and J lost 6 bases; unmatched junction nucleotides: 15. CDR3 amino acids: CAWAPLEREMGEQYF. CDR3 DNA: TGTGCCTGGGCCCCTCTTGAGCGGGAGATGGGCGAGCAGTACTTC.

The CDR3 DNA follows: TGTGCCAGCAGTAGGGGGGCCGTGACTTTCTTT. It encodes CASSRGAVTFF. The chain uses TRBV12-3 or TRBV12-4 and TRBJ1-1; a possible D gene is TRBD1 (6 bases). Trimming cost V 5 bases and J 12 bases, with 13 bases left between them. The CDR3 is made up of 11 amino acids.

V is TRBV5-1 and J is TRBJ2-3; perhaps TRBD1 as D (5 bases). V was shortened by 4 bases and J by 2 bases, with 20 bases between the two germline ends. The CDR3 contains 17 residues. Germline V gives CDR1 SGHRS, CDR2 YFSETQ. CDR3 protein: CASSVGRVRIVTDTQYF. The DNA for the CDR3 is TGCGCCAGCAGCGTGGGCAGGGTGCGAATTGTCACAGATACGCAGTATTTT.

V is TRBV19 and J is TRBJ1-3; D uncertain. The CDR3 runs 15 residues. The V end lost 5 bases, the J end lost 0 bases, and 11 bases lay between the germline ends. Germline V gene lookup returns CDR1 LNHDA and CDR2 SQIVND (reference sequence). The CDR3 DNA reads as TGTGCCAGTAGTTGGTCCGCGGTCTCTGGAAACACCATATATTTT. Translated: CASSWSAVSGNTIYF.

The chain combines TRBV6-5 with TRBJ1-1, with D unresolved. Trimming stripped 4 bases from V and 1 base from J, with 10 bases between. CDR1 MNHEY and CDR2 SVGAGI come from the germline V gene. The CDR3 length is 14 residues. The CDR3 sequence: CASSSLGENTEAFF. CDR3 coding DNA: TGTGCCAGCAGTTCCCTCGGGGAGAACACTGAAGCTTTCTTT.

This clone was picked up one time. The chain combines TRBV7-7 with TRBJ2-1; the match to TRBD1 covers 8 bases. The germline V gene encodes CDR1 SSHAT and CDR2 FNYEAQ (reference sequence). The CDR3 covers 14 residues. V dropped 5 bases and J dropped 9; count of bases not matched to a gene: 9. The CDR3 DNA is TGTGCCAGCAGCCTCTCAACCCAGGGGGCTGAGCAGTTCTTC. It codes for CASSLSTQGAEQFF.

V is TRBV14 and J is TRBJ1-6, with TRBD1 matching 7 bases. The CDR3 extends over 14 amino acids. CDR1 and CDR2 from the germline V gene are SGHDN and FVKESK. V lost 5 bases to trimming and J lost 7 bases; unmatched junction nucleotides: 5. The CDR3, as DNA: TGTGCCAGCAGCATACAGGGGTACAATTCACCCCTCCACTTT. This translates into CASSIQGYNSPLHF.

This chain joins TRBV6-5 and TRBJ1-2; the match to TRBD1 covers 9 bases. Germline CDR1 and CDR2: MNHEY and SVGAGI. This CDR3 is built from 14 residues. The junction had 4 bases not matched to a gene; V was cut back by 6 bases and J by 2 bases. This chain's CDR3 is CASRTGQGNYGYTF. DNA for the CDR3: TGTGCCAGCAGAACGGGACAGGGAAACTATGGCTACACCTTC.

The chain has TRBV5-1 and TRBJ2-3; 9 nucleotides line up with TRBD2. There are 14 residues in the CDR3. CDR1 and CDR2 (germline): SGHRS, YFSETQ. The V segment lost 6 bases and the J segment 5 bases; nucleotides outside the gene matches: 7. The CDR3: CASKESGRRDTQYF. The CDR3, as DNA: TGCGCCAGCAAGGAGAGCGGGAGGAGAGATACGCAGTATTTT.

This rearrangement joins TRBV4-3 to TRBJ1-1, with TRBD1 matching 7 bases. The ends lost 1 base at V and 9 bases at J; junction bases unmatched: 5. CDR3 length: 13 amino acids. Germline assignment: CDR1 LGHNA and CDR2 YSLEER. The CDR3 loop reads CASSQVRGGQAFF. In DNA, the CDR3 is TGCGCCAGCAGCCAAGTTCGAGGGGGCCAAGCTTTCTTT.

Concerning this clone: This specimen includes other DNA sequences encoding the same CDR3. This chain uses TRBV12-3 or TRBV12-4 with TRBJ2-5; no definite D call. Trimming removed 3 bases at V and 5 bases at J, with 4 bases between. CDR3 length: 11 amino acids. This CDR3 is CASSLGETQYF. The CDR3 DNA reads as TGTGCCAGCAGTTTGGGTGAGACCCAGTACTTC.

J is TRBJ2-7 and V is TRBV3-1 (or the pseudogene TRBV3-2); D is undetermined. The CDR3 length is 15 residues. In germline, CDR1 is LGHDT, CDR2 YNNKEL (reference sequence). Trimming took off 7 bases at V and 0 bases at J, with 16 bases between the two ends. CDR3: CASTKGRSPSYEQYF. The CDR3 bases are TGTGCCAGCACAAAAGGCAGGTCGCCCTCCTACGAGCAGTACTTC.